A selection of T cell receptor beta chains follows, all from one sample in a study of cytomegalovirus exposure and HLA in healthy donors. Assay: immunoSEQ multiplex PCR; the TCRdb copy retains only in-frame clones and omits some. This sample carries around 150,000 clones, over 60% of them seen once, and the ten largest clones take roughly 4.6%. The sequenced sample was PBMCs. The receptors shown here come from a woman aged 50 to 60 in good health and CMV-seronegative. CDR3s include the opening cysteine and the closing phenylalanine or tryptophan. Each record gives: CDR3 protein, CDR3 DNA, D gene, J gene, V gene, clone size. A D gene is named only where the DNA matches it firmly. Some rows mark clone size as missing; the rest say once, few, many or name a class of expanded clone.

CASSSRDRGREQYF	TGTGCCAGCAGTTCAAGGGACAGGGGACGCGAGCAGTACTTC	TRBD1	TRBJ2-7	TRBV28	-
CASSRLRDSSYEQYF	TGTGCCAGTAGTAGATTGCGGGACAGCTCCTACGAGCAGTACTTC	-	TRBJ2-7	TRBV19	few
CASKSTGNYGYTF	TGTGCCAGCAAATCGACAGGGAACTATGGCTACACCTTC	TRBD1	TRBJ1-2	TRBV9	few
CASSLAGDRESSPLHF	TGTGCCAGCAGCTTAGCTGGGGACAGGGAATCTTCACCCCTCCACTTT	TRBD1	TRBJ1-6	TRBV7-9	few
CASSSPPGTSGGPGDEQFF	TGTGCCAGCAGCTCTCCTCCCGGGACTAGCGGGGGGCCCGGGGATGAGCAGTTCTTC	TRBD2	TRBJ2-1	TRBV7-2	few
CASSSSGSANYGYTF	TGCGCCAGCAGCTCCTCCGGGTCTGCAAACTATGGCTACACCTTC	-	TRBJ1-2	TRBV5-1	-
CASSGTSGGRADTQYF	TGTGCCAGCTCCGGGACTAGCGGGGGGCGTGCAGATACGCAGTATTTT	TRBD2	TRBJ2-3	TRBV18	-
CASSQGAGQGPDTQYF	TGTGCCAGCAGCCAAGGGGCAGGGCAGGGGCCAGATACGCAGTATTTT	-	TRBJ2-3	TRBV4-2	few
CASSTTDRGQPQHF	TGTGCCAGCAGCACTACGGACAGGGGTCAGCCCCAGCATTTT	TRBD1	TRBJ1-5	TRBV2	few
CASSLGLAGHTGELFF	TGTGCCAGCAGCTTAGGTCTGGCGGGACACACCGGGGAGCTGTTTTTT	-	TRBJ2-2	TRBV7-6	once
CASSFRTDLNEQFF	TGTGCCAGCAGCTTCCGGACTGATCTCAATGAGCAGTTCTTC	-	TRBJ2-1	TRBV13	once
CAISESRAYSNQPQHF	TGTGCCATCAGTGAGTCGAGGGCCTATAGCAATCAGCCCCAGCATTTT	-	TRBJ1-5	TRBV10-3	-
CASSLPVGGPPYEQYF	TGTGCCAGCTCACTCCCCGTGGGGGGTCCTCCCTACGAGCAGTACTTC	-	TRBJ2-7	TRBV18	few
CASMLTVGNQPQHF	TGTGCCAGCATGTTAACGGTGGGCAATCAGCCCCAGCATTTT	-	TRBJ1-5	TRBV2	-
CASSLPGTGPYEQYF	TGTGCCAGCAGCCTACCGGGGACAGGTCCATACGAGCAGTACTTC	TRBD1	TRBJ2-7	TRBV27	once
CASSARQDTDTQYF	TGTGCCAGCAGCGCGCGACAAGACACAGATACGCAGTATTTT	-	TRBJ2-3	TRBV7-9	-
CASSEMGRQDTGELFF	TGTGCCAGCAGTGAAATGGGGAGACAGGACACCGGGGAGCTGTTTTTT	-	TRBJ2-2	TRBV2	-
CASSRSTVEGQFF	TGCGCCAGCAGCCGATCGACTGTGGAGGGGCAGTTCTTC	-	TRBJ2-1	TRBV4-1	-
CASSYGTSGALTDTQYF	TGTGCCAGCAGTTATGGGACTAGCGGGGCCCTCACAGATACGCAGTATTTT	TRBD2	TRBJ2-3	TRBV5-8	-
CASSLLGGAGGDTQYF	TGTGCCAGCAGCTTACTAGGGGGGGCCGGTGGAGATACGCAGTATTTT	-	TRBJ2-3	TRBV7-8	-
CASSFAAEQFF	TGTGCCAGCAGCTTCGCGGCAGAGCAGTTCTTC	-	TRBJ2-1	TRBV11-1	-
CASSQKGGEGTEAFF	TGCGCCAGCAGCCAAAAAGGAGGGGAGGGCACTGAAGCTTTCTTT	-	TRBJ1-1	TRBV4-1	-
CASSFLQGDGYTF	TGTGCCAGCAGTTTTCTACAGGGGGATGGCTACACCTTC	TRBD1	TRBJ1-2	TRBV27	-
CSVAAAGLGTEAFF	TGCAGCGTCGCCGCCGCAGGTTTGGGCACTGAAGCTTTCTTT	-	TRBJ1-1	TRBV29-1	-
CASSNLGVPGELFF	TGTGCCAGCAGCAATCTTGGAGTCCCCGGGGAGCTGTTTTTT	-	TRBJ2-2	TRBV7-2	-
CASRDTYTGNTIYF	TGTGCCAGCCGGGACACCTACACTGGAAACACCATATATTTT	-	TRBJ1-3	TRBV2	-
CASSATSDSYNEQFF	TGTGCCAGTAGTGCAACTAGCGACTCCTACAATGAGCAGTTCTTC	TRBD2	TRBJ2-1	TRBV19	-
CASSIGVAGVADTQYF	TGTGCCAGCAGCATAGGGGTAGCGGGGGTTGCAGATACGCAGTATTTT	TRBD2	TRBJ2-3	TRBV9	-
CASSLDQGSTLYNSPLHF	TGTGCCAGCAGCTTGGATCAGGGATCTACTCTCTATAATTCACCCCTCCACTTT	-	TRBJ1-6	TRBV11-1	few
CASSWGTGGAKYGYTF	TGCGCCAGCAGCTGGGGGACGGGGGGCGCTAAGTATGGCTACACCTTC	-	TRBJ1-2	TRBV5-1	once
CASTGQFNQPQHF	TGTGCCAGTACTGGGCAGTTCAATCAGCCCCAGCATTTT	-	TRBJ1-5	TRBV19	-
CAWSLSGQGAKAGELFF	TGTGCCTGGAGCCTCTCCGGACAGGGGGCGAAGGCCGGGGAGCTGTTTTTT	TRBD1	TRBJ2-2	TRBV30	-
CASDIQRAYGYTF	TGTGCCAGCGACATACAGAGAGCCTATGGCTACACCTTC	-	TRBJ1-2	TRBV6-1	once
CASSQEGLAGGYYEQYF	TGCGCCAGCAGCCAAGAAGGTCTAGCGGGGGGATACTACGAGCAGTACTTC	TRBD2	TRBJ2-7	TRBV4-1	few
CASSLLRTSYEQYF	TGTGCCAGCAGCTTGTTAAGGACAAGCTACGAGCAGTACTTC	-	TRBJ2-7	TRBV5-5	-
CASSLAGQGFSRWGYTF	TGTGCCAGCAGCTTAGCGGGACAGGGTTTCTCGCGCTGGGGCTACACCTTC	TRBD1	TRBJ1-2	TRBV7-2	once
CASSLCLEEETYEQYF	TGTGCCAGCAGCTTGTGTTTAGAAGAGGAGACCTACGAGCAGTACTTC	-	TRBJ2-7	TRBV11-3	few
CASSYGTGVNEKLFF	TGTGCCAGCAGCTATGGGACAGGGGTTAATGAAAAACTGTTTTTT	TRBD1	TRBJ1-4	TRBV7-9	-
CASRTRGFQQPQHF	TGTGCCAGTAGGACAAGGGGATTCCAGCAGCCCCAGCATTTT	-	TRBJ1-5	TRBV19	-
CASSSPGLADYEQYF	TGTGCCAGCAGCTCCCCGGGACTAGCGGACTACGAGCAGTACTTC	TRBD2	TRBJ2-7	TRBV5-6	-
CASSLDMYQETQYF	TGCGCCAGCAGCCTGGACATGTACCAAGAGACCCAGTACTTC	-	TRBJ2-5	TRBV5-1	-
CASSQDMRGQENGYTF	TGTGCCAGCAGCCAAGACATGAGGGGGCAGGAGAATGGCTACACCTTC	TRBD1	TRBJ1-2	TRBV4-2	few
CASSSDSYEQYF	TGTGCCAGCAGCTCGGACAGCTACGAGCAGTACTTC	-	TRBJ2-7	TRBV6-1	-
CASSPGLAGYEQYF	TGTGCCAGCAGTCCGGGACTAGCGGGGTACGAGCAGTACTTC	TRBD2	TRBJ2-7	TRBV9	-
CASSLTGVHRGYTF	TGTGCCAGCAGCTTAACAGGGGTACATCGTGGCTACACCTTC	TRBD1	TRBJ1-2	TRBV7-2	once
CASSPPGTRSGSTDTQYF	TGTGCCAGCAGCCCCCCCGGCACTCGTAGCGGTAGCACAGATACGCAGTATTTT	-	TRBJ2-3	TRBV13	-
CASSLPRIGGTQYF	TGTGCCAGCAGCTTGCCGAGAATCGGGGGTACGCAGTATTTT	-	TRBJ2-3	TRBV5-6	-